A single TCR beta chain is shown here with its context. These data originate in a study of blood T cell repertoires in COVID-19. About the study: Nucleic acid was either cDNA or gDNA, and it came from T cells, B-cell-depleted T cells, or PBMCs.

Libraries were prepared by immunoSEQ multiplex PCR; TCRdb keeps only in-frame clonotypes and omits some of them. The data hold 200,000 to 250,000 clones, with around 90% observed a single time. Sequences were obtained from PBMCs or T cells enriched from blood (not recorded which). This receptor was obtained from a man aged 30 to 39 who had been exposed to COVID-19.

This CDR3 is CASSQQTGALYSPLHF. The DNA of the CDR3 is TGTGCCAGCAGCCAGCAGACAGGGGCTCTTTATTCACCCCTCCACTTT. The chain combines TRBV4-2 with TRBJ1-6, with 8 bases matching TRBD1. Germline V gene sequence: CDR1 LGHNA, CDR2 YNFKEQ. CDR3 length: 16 amino acids. V dropped 3 bases and J dropped 8; count of bases not matched to a gene: 9.